The rows below give T cell receptor beta chains drawn from one sample of a study of blood T cell repertoires in COVID-19. This table comes from immunoSEQ multiplex PCR, and its TCRdb copy is limited to in-frame clones, with some not included. Here the sample spans approximately 70,000 clones, over 70% being singletons. The sequenced material came from peripheral blood. Receptors originate from a man aged 70 or older who had recovered from COVID-19. Both conserved end residues are part of each CDR3. A D gene is named only where the DNA matches it firmly. The size entry is marked missing in some rows and otherwise reads once, few, many or a size class.

D,J,V,size,DNA,CDR3
NA,TRBJ1-2,TRBV6-4,NA,TGTGCCAGCAGTGAAGTTACAGGGTATCCGCCTGGCTACACCTTC,CASSEVTGYPPGYTF
NA,TRBJ2-5,TRBV4-3,few,TGCGCCAGCAGCCAAGGGTTGAGGCAAGAGACCCAGTACTTC,CASSQGLRQETQYF
TRBD2,TRBJ2-4,TRBV4-2,NA,TGTGCCAGCAGCCAAGACGGGACTAGCGGGGTAGACATTCAGTACTTC,CASSQDGTSGVDIQYF
TRBD1,TRBJ1-6,TRBV4-1,NA,TGCGCCAGCAGCCAAGTTGAGCCGACAGGGGGGGATAATTCACCCCTCCACTTT,CASSQVEPTGGDNSPLHF
TRBD2,TRBJ2-7,TRBV7-9,few,TGTGCCAGCAGCTCAAGCGGGAGCGGTAGCGAGCAGTACTTC,CASSSSGSGSEQYF
TRBD1,TRBJ1-3,TRBV4-3,NA,TGCGCCAGCAGCCAAGGACAGGGGAGAGGAAACACCATATATTTT,CASSQGQGRGNTIYF
TRBD1,TRBJ1-2,TRBV19,few,TGTGCCAGTAGAAGACAGGGGCAGGGTTATGGCTACACCTTC,CASRRQGQGYGYTF
NA,TRBJ1-2,TRBV19,NA,TGTGCCAGTAGTCCGAACCTTGCCGGGACATACAATGGCTACACCTTC,CASSPNLAGTYNGYTF
TRBD2,TRBJ2-3,TRBV15,NA,TGTGCCACCAGCAGCAACGCGGGAGGGCCGTTAGATACGCAGTATTTT,CATSSNAGGPLDTQYF
NA,TRBJ2-3,TRBV2,few,TGTGCCACCAAGGGGGAGGGCTCCTTGATTATTATGGATACGCAGTATTTT,CATKGEGSLIIMDTQYF
TRBD1,TRBJ2-2,TRBV24-1,NA,TGTGCCACCAGTGACCCGGACAGGGTCGGCACCGGGGAGCTGTTTTTT,CATSDPDRVGTGELFF
TRBD2,TRBJ2-4,TRBV10-3,many,TGTGCCATACGGGGCGGGAGCGGAAACATTCAGTACTTC,CAIRGGSGNIQYF
TRBD1,TRBJ2-3,TRBV28,NA,TGTGCCAGCAGTGATCCGGGACAGGGGGGCACAGATACGCAGTATTTT,CASSDPGQGGTDTQYF
TRBD2,TRBJ2-7,TRBV4-2,NA,TGTGCCAGCAGCCAAGATGCACCGGGGGGTCGACCCTACGAGCAGTACTTC,CASSQDAPGGRPYEQYF
NA,TRBJ1-1,TRBV29-1,NA,TGCAGCGTTCCAGGACAAAGGAACACTGAAGCTTTCTTT,CSVPGQRNTEAFF
TRBD1,TRBJ1-1,TRBV11-2,NA,TGTGCCAGCAGCTTCGCCGGACAGGGCAAGGCTGAAGCTTTCTTT,CASSFAGQGKAEAFF
NA,TRBJ2-2,TRBV5-4,NA,TGTGCCAGCACCAGAACGTCCCAGAACACCGGGGAGCTGTTTTTT,CASTRTSQNTGELFF
NA,TRBJ1-3,TRBV29-1,NA,TGCAGCGTCCAGCGCTCTGGAAACACCATATATTTT,CSVQRSGNTIYF
NA,TRBJ1-4,TRBV7-2,NA,TGTGCCAGCAGGCCATCGATGGGGGGACTTGAAAAACTGTTTTTT,CASRPSMGGLEKLFF
TRBD1,TRBJ2-1,TRBV7-3,NA,TGTGCCAGCAGCTTAAACGGGGCAGGGGGCCTGAATGAGCAGTTCTTC,CASSLNGAGGLNEQFF
TRBD1,TRBJ2-7,TRBV7-8,NA,TGTGCCAGCAGCAACCGGGACAGGGAACACGAGCAGTACTTC,CASSNRDREHEQYF
TRBD1,TRBJ1-5,TRBV5-1,few,TGCGCCAGCAGTTCTGGACAGGGTAATCAGCCCCAGCATTTT,CASSSGQGNQPQHF
TRBD2,TRBJ2-7,TRBV7-6,NA,TGTGCCAGCAGCCCCCTCGCGCGGGAGGGCTGGAACAAGCAGTACTTC,CASSPLAREGWNKQYF